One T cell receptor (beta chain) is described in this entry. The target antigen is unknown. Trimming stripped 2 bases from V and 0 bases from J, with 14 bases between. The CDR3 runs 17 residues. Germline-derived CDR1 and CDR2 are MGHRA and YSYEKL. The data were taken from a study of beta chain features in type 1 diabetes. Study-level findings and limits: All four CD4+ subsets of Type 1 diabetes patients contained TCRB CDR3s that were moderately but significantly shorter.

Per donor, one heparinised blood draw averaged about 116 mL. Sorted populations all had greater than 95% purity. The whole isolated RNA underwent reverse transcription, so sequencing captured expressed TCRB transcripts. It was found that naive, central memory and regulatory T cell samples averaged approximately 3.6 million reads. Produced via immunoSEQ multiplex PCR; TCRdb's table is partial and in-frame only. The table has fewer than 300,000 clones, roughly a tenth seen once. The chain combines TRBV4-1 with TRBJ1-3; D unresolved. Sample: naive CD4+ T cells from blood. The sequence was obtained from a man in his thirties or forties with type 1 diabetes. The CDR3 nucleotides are TGCGCCAGCAGCCAACTTCCTACGGGGAGCTCTGGAAACACCATATATTTT. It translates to CASSQLPTGSSGNTIYF.